This T cell receptor beta chain was captured in a study of monozygotic twins with inflammatory bowel disease. TCRdb reprocessed the 5' RACE reads; each CDR3 protein has one entry and no DNA is given. Its listing shows approximately 200,000 distinct CDR3 sequences. With respect to this clonotype: The antigen remains unidentified.

General observations from the study: Distinguishing T cell subtypes was not possible. Twins with IBD had fewer clonotypes in common with others than healthy twins, particularly during disease activity. Healthy co-twins exceeded IBD patients in TCRbeta diversity as measured by inverse Simpson.

This CDR3 region has 16 residues. Germline V gene sequence: CDR1 SGHVS, CDR2 FQNEAQ. J is TRBJ1-5 and V is TRBV7-8; TCRdb indicates TRBD1, and absent DNA this call remains unverified. The receptor was derived from a human donor with ulcerative colitis or Crohn's disease, or a healthy co-twin of an affected twin (not recorded which). The sample comprised blood. The CDR3 region is CASSQARTYSNQPQHF.